The 10 T cell receptor beta chains presented below share a single source sample, sequenced in a study of CD4 and CD8 cells across lung adenocarcinoma regions. TCRdb re-called the PCR reads with MiXCR, one entry per CDR3 protein. The table has under 10,000 distinct CDR3 sequences, 46% seen once. Input material: CD4+ T cells from the margin of a lung tumor. These receptors were taken from a female donor with lung adenocarcinoma. The CD4 and CD8 labels of this study may be unreliable.

The chain links TRBV27 to TRBJ2-1, with 13 positions matching TRBD2. This CDR3 contains 15 residues. Trimming took 2 bases from V and 6 from J; bases not matched to a gene: 1. CDR1 MNHEY and CDR2 SMNVEV come from the germline V gene (reference sequence). CDR3 amino acids: CASSLRLAGGNEQFF. CDR3 sequence (DNA): TGTGCCAGCAGTTTAAGACTAGCGGGAGGCAATGAGCAGTTCTTC.

By share, this clonotype ranks as medium-sized. This sequence joins TRBV7-2 and TRBJ2-3, with D unresolved. Germline CDR1 reads SGHTA; CDR2 reads FQGNSA. With 5 bases removed from V and 3 bases from J, the gap between germline ends came to 6 bases. The CDR3 consists of 12 residues. The CDR3 DNA is TGTGCCAGCAGCCCAGGAACAGATACGCAGTATTTT. This sequence encodes CASSPGTDTQYF. The full variable domain, its missing parts supplied by reference TRBV7-2 and TRBJ2-3, is GAGVSQSPSNKVTEKGKDVELRCDPISGHTALYWYRQSLGQGLEFLIYFQGNSAPDKSGLPSDRFSAERTGGSVSTLTIQRTQQEDSAVYLCASSPGTDTQYFGPGTRLTVL.

The V call is TRBV9, the J call TRBJ2-1, with 9 bases that match TRBD2. The CDR3 has 14 amino acids. The V and J ends lost 4 bases and 8 bases, in that order; junction bases with no gene match: 7. Germline V gene sequence: CDR1 SGDLS, CDR2 YYNGEE. This CDR3 is CASSTLAGGDEQFF. In nucleotides, the CDR3 is TGTGCCAGCAGCACACTAGCGGGTGGGGATGAGCAGTTCTTC.

This rearrangement joins TRBV6-1 to TRBJ2-5; D may be TRBD2 (5 bases). The germline CDR1 and CDR2 sequences are MNHNS and SASEGT. This CDR3 is built from 13 residues. Trimming took 7 bases from V and 3 from J, leaving 12 bases between them. The CDR3 DNA reads TGTGCCAGCACCCGAGCGGCCGAAGAGACCCAGTACTTC. Amino acid sequence: CASTRAAEETQYF.

The chain carries TRBV10-3 and TRBJ1-5; maybe TRBD1 (5 bases). V gave up 4 bases and J gave up 1 base, with 8 bases separating them. The CDR3 length is 14 residues. Looked up from germline, CDR1 is ENHRY and CDR2 is SYGVKD. CDR3 amino acids: CAISGGDSNQPQHF. CDR3 in DNA: TGTGCCATCAGTGGAGGGGACAGCAATCAGCCCCAGCATTTT.

Details on this clonotype: The junction departs from germline at one end; a sequencing error may be responsible. The chain links TRBV27 to TRBJ2-3; possibly TRBD1 for D (6 bases). The length of the CDR3 is 16 residues. Germline CDR1 MNHEY, CDR2 SMNVEV (reference sequence). In DNA form, the CDR3 reads TGTGCCAGCAGATTTAAGGGGACATGCGCAAAAGATATGCAGTATTTT. Amino acid sequence: CASRFKGTCAKDMQYF.

This chain joins TRBV7-6 and TRBJ2-1; D is ambiguous. The closer fit of TRBJ2-7 to the DNA end suggests the J call may be wrong. The CDR3 contains 14 residues. The V gene's germline CDR1 is SGHVS and CDR2 FNYEAQ. CDR3 amino acids: CASSDRLEIYEQYF. Here the CDR3 DNA reads TGTGCCAGCAGCGACCGACTGGAGATCTACGAGCAGTACTTC.

The V and J genes are TRBV25-1 and TRBJ2-2; D call uncertain. CDR1 and CDR2 from the germline V gene are MGHDK and SYGVNS. Trimming cost V 0 bases and J 4 bases, with 6 bases left between them. CDR3 length equals 14 residues. This chain's CDR3 is CASSEYKATGELFF. The CDR3 nucleotides are TGTGCCAGCAGTGAATATAAAGCCACCGGGGAGCTGTTTTTT.

The chain couples TRBV7-3 to TRBJ2-1; D ambiguous. This CDR3 region has 15 residues. CDR1 is SGHTA and CDR2 is FQGTGA in the germline V gene. Trimming took off 5 bases at V and 3 bases at J, with 14 bases between the two ends. For the CDR3, the DNA is TGTGCCAGCAGCCCCGGGTCTAGTGTCTACAATGAGCAGTTCTTC. Its protein is CASSPGSSVYNEQFF. Full variable domain (outside the CDR3, taken from reference TRBV7-3 and TRBJ2-1): GAGVSQTPSNKVTEKGKYVELRCDPISGHTALYWYRQSLGQGPEFLIYFQGTGAADDSGLPNDRFFAVRPEGSVSTLKIQRTERGDSAVYLCASSPGSSVYNEQFFGPGTRLTVL.

The chain employs TRBV6-5 and TRBJ1-5; TRBD1 matches at 7 bases. The V gene's germline CDR1 is MNHEY and CDR2 SVGAGI. The V and J ends lost 4 bases and 4 bases, in that order; junction bases with no gene match: 7. This CDR3 region has 15 residues. Here the CDR3 DNA reads TGTGCCAGCAGTTCACAGGGGATGGGTAATCAGCCCCAGCATTTT. This sequence encodes CASSSQGMGNQPQHF.